These 20 T cell receptor beta chains came from one sample sequenced in a study of blood T cell repertoires in COVID-19. Produced via immunoSEQ multiplex PCR; TCRdb's table is partial and in-frame only. Here the sample spans about 140,000 clones, around 86% being singletons. The sample comprised peripheral blood. The receptors derive from a human donor in a cohort sampled during active COVID-19.

This chain joins TRBV18 and TRBJ2-7, with TRBD2 identical over 13 bases. The CDR3 totals 16 residues. The V segment lost 0 bases and the J segment 6 bases; nucleotides outside the gene matches: 5. The germline V gene encodes CDR1 KGHSH and CDR2 LQKENI. The CDR3 bases are TGTGCCAGCTCACCACCGGGACTAGCGGGGCTCGGCGAGCAGTACTTC. Encoded protein: CASSPPGLAGLGEQYF.

This chain connects TRBV11-2 to TRBJ2-7; D is unclear. Trimming took 6 bases from V and 1 from J, leaving 4 bases between them. The CDR3 runs 11 residues. Germline loops: CDR1 SGHAT, CDR2 FQNNGV. The CDR3 loop reads CASRRSYEQYF. CDR3 sequence (DNA): TGTGCCAGCAGGAGGTCCTACGAGCAGTACTTC. Variable domain in full (rest from reference TRBV11-2 and TRBJ2-7): EAGVAQSPRYKIIEKRQSVAFWCNPISGHATLYWYQQILGQGPKLLIQFQNNGVVDDSQLPKDRFSAERLKGVDSTLKIQPAKLEDSAVYLCASRRSYEQYFGPGTRLTVT.

The gene calls are TRBV7-2 and TRBJ2-1; no firm D call. Germline-derived CDR1 and CDR2 are SGHTA and FQGNSA. V was clipped by 1 base and J by 0 bases, with 7 bases between them. The CDR3 extends over 15 amino acids. The CDR3 is CASSLGAISYNEQFF. CDR3 nucleotide sequence: TGTGCCAGCAGCTTAGGAGCTATCTCCTACAATGAGCAGTTCTTC.

The V call is TRBV5-1, the J call TRBJ1-2; tentative D call: TRBD1 (6 bases). From germline, CDR1 is SGHRS and CDR2 YFSETQ. The CDR3 runs to 15 residues. Deletions cut 4 bases from V and 4 bases from J, with 17 bases between. This chain's CDR3 is CASSPLGDRSYGYTF. Written as DNA, the CDR3 is TGCGCCAGCAGCCCGCTGGGAGACAGGAGCTATGGCTACACCTTC.

This clone came up once. The chain recombines TRBV28 with TRBJ2-5, with 8 bases identical to TRBD2. The germline V gene encodes CDR1 MDHEN and CDR2 SYDVKM. The CDR3 spans 14 residues. V was clipped by 4 bases and J by 2 bases; unmatched bases: 3. CDR3: CASSSGGEQETQYF. The CDR3 nucleotides are TGTGCCAGCAGTTCCGGGGGGGAGCAAGAGACCCAGTACTTC.

This sequence joins TRBV6-2 or TRBV6-3 and TRBJ2-2; maybe TRBD2 (6 bases). The V end was cut by 0 bases, the J end by 4 bases, with 12 bases between. This CDR3 region has 16 residues. Germline CDR1 is MNHEY and CDR2 is SVGEGT. DNA for the CDR3: TGTGCCAGCAGTTACTCGTGGGGGGTCAGCACCGGGGAGCTGTTTTTT. Protein product: CASSYSWGVSTGELFF.

The chain employs TRBV10-3 and TRBJ2-7; 10 bases fit TRBD1. V shed 4 bases and J 1 base; nucleotides not matched to a gene: 4. CDR3 length: 15 amino acids. CDR1 ENHRY and CDR2 SYGVKD come from the germline V gene. CDR3 amino acids: CAISGPGQGSYEQYF. CDR3 coding DNA: TGTGCCATCAGTGGACCGGGACAGGGGTCCTACGAGCAGTACTTC.

V usage is TRBV21-1 and J usage is TRBJ2-4; the table's D call of TRBD2 was not tested on the DNA. TRBV21-1 is designated a pseudogene. The CDR3 has 11 amino acids. The DNA of the CDR3 is TGTGCCAGCAGCAACGGGACTCGCAAGTACTTC. Translated, it gives CASSNGTRKYF.

The V gene is TRBV28, the J gene TRBJ1-5, with 7 bases aligning to TRBD1. CDR3 length: 16 amino acids. Germline CDR1 and CDR2: MDHEN and SYDVKM. V lost 7 bases to trimming and J lost 2 bases; unmatched junction nucleotides: 11. DNA for the CDR3: TGTGCCAGCACCCCCCGGTTAAGGGGGCGCAATCAGCCCCAGCATTTT. It specifies CASTPRLRGRNQPQHF. The whole variable domain, remainder taken from reference TRBV28 and TRBJ1-5, is DVKVTQSSRYLVKRTGEKVFLECVQDMDHENMFWYRQDPGLGLRLIYFSYDVKMKEKGDIPEGYSVSREKKERFSLILESASTNQTSMYLCASTPRLRGRNQPQHFGDGTRLSIL.

This chain's CDR3 is CASSQVLAGEAGELFF. The CDR3, as DNA: TGTGCCAGCAGCCAAGTCCTAGCGGGAGAAGCCGGGGAGCTGTTTTTT. The V gene is TRBV4-2, the J gene TRBJ2-2, with TRBD2 identical over 10 bases. The V gene's germline CDR1 is LGHNA and CDR2 YNFKEQ. V was clipped by 1 base and J by 6 bases; unmatched bases: 5. CDR3 length equals 16 residues.

The CDR3 DNA reads as TGCGCCAGCAGCTTGGGGCAGGGTTACGAGGAGCTGTTTTTT. The encoded protein is CASSLGQGYEELFF. The chain couples TRBV5-1 to TRBJ2-2; perhaps TRBD1 as D (5 bases). V was shortened by 0 bases and J by 10 bases, with 13 bases between the two germline ends. Germline V gives CDR1 SGHRS, CDR2 YFSETQ. CDR3 length: 14 amino acids.

The sample holds one count of this clone. V and J are TRBV7-5 and TRBJ2-7; the D call in the table, TRBD2, was not verified against the DNA. TRBV7-5 is a pseudogene locus. This CDR3 comprises 11 residues. The CDR3 DNA follows: TGTGTCAGAAGCCGAGCGGGCGAGCAGTACTTC. Protein product: CVRSRAGEQYF.

The chain couples TRBV15 to TRBJ2-1; 10 bases align to TRBD1. Germline CDR1 reads LNHNV; CDR2 reads YYDKDF (reference sequence). The CDR3 has 17 amino acids. V shed 1 base and J 7 bases; nucleotides not matched to a gene: 10. CDR3 nucleotide sequence: TGTGCCACCAGCAGAGGTGTGCGGGACAGGGGAGAAAATGAGCAGTTCTTC. Protein sequence: CATSRGVRDRGENEQFF.

This clone was counted once. This chain uses TRBV4-1 with TRBJ2-1; 8 bases align to TRBD1. Germline V lookup: CDR1 MGHRA, CDR2 YSYEKL. The CDR3 consists of 15 residues. V lost 4 bases and J lost 3; bases outside the gene matches: 5. The CDR3 bases are TGCGCCAGCAGCCCCCAGGGGGCCATCTACAATGAGCAGTTCTTC. Translation: CASSPQGAIYNEQFF.

V usage is TRBV27 and J usage is TRBJ2-7; TRBD2 agrees at 14 bases. The CDR3 totals 13 residues. Germline CDR1 reads MNHEY; CDR2 reads SMNVEV (reference sequence). The trim removed 8 bases at V and 12 bases at J, leaving 9 bases unmatched. CDR3 in DNA: TGTGCCAGCGCCGGGACTAGCGGGAGTAAGGGGTACTTC. This gives the protein CASAGTSGSKGYF.

Here the CDR3 reads CASSLGTGAVTDTQYF. The CDR3 DNA reads TGTGCCAGCAGTTTAGGGACAGGGGCGGTCACAGATACGCAGTATTTT. The rearrangement links TRBV27 to TRBJ2-3; 10 bases fit TRBD1. V shed 2 bases and J 2 bases; nucleotides not matched to a gene: 4. CDR1 and CDR2 (germline): MNHEY, SMNVEV (reference sequence). The CDR3 is 16 residues long.

V is TRBV12-3 or TRBV12-4 and J is TRBJ1-2; no clear D gene. The CDR3 is 13 residues long. Between the trimmed V and J ends, which lost 2 bases and 5 bases, there was a span of 9 bases. The chain's CDR3 is CASSLPGGYGYTF. CDR3 sequence (DNA): TGTGCCAGCAGTTTACCAGGAGGGTATGGCTACACCTTC.

The rearrangement uses TRBV4-2 and TRBJ2-7; 11 nucleotides match TRBD2. The CDR3 has 17 amino acids. J gave up 4 bases and V 0 bases, and 8 bases lay outside the gene matches. Looked up from germline, CDR1 is LGHNA and CDR2 is YNFKEQ. Written as DNA, the CDR3 is TGTGCCAGCAGCCAAGATCGGGTTAGCGGGGGGGCGTACGAGCAGTACTTC. This codes for CASSQDRVSGGAYEQYF.

This clone was observed once. The chain has TRBV4-1 and TRBJ2-7, with D perhaps matching TRBD2 (5 bases). The CDR3 is made up of 16 amino acids. Germline CDR1 and CDR2: MGHRA and YSYEKL. With 0 bases removed from V and 0 bases from J, the gap between germline ends came to 12 bases. The CDR3 DNA sequence: TGCGCCAGCAGCCAAGAGGCCGGGATGGGCTCCTACGAGCAGTACTTC. Its protein product is CASSQEAGMGSYEQYF.

The chain carries TRBV11-3 and TRBJ2-3; no clear D gene. In germline, CDR1 is SGHNT, CDR2 YENEEA. This CDR3 spans 13 amino acids. V lost 0 bases, J lost 10 bases, and 11 bases lay in between. The CDR3 sequence is CASSLELASPQYF. The DNA of the CDR3 is TGTGCCAGCAGCTTAGAGCTGGCTTCCCCGCAGTATTTT. The full variable domain, completed using reference TRBV11-3 and TRBJ2-3, is EAGVVQSPRYKIIEKKQPVAFWCNPISGHNTLYWYLQNLGQGPELLIRYENEEAVDDSQLPKDRFSAERLKGVDSTLKIQPAELGDSAVYLCASSLELASPQYFGPGTRLTVL.